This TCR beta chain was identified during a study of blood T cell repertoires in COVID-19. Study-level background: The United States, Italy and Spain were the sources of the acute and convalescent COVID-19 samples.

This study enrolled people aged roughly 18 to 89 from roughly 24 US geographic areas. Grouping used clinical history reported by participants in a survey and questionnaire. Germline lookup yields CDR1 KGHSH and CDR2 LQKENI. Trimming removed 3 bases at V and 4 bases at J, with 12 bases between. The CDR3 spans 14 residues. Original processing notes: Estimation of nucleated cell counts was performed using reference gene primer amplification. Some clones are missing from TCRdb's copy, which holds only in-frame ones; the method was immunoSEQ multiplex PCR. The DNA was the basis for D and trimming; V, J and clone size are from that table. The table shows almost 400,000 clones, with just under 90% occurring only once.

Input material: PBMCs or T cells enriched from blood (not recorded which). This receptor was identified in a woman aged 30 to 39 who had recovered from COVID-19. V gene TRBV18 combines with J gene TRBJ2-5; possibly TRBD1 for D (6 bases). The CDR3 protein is CASSPAGVGETQYF. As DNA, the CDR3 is TGTGCCAGCTCACCGGCAGGGGTAGGAGAGACCCAGTACTTC.